A selection of T cell receptor beta chains follows, all from one sample in a study of CD8 T cells in ankylosing spondylitis. Using its own MiXCR run on the 5' RACE reads, TCRdb lists one record per CDR3 protein. The sample consists of about 500,000 distinct CDR3 sequences, roughly 13% of them appearing once. The sequencing sample was made of blood, either unsorted or a sorted T cell fraction (not recorded which). Receptors were obtained from a male donor with ankylosing spondylitis. Each CDR3 is given with its conserved first and last residue. Fields, in order: V gene, clone size, J gene, CDR3 protein. The listing skips clone size in some rows; elsewhere it reads once, few, many or a size class.

TRBV5-1	few	TRBJ1-2	CASSPEGQLLSGYTF
TRBV21-1	-	TRBJ2-1	CASREGEGPYNEQFF
TRBV3-1	few	TRBJ1-2	CASSQDWTGVTF
TRBV7-7	few	TRBJ1-6	CASSLGPAGSPLHF
TRBV29-1	-	TRBJ2-7	CSVGASGSYEQYF
TRBV20-1	few	TRBJ1-3	CSARQGRSGNTIYF
TRBV25-1	few	TRBJ1-1	CASSERWARSTEAFF
TRBV5-6	-	TRBJ2-1	CASSLGLKHNEQFF
TRBV5-1	-	TRBJ2-5	CASSTDPPPKETQYF
TRBV12-3/TRBV12-4	many	TRBJ2-2	CASSFGGGSTGELFF
TRBV18	many	TRBJ1-2	CASLASGQNYGYTF
TRBV7-9	many	TRBJ2-3	CASSLSARGTDTQYF
TRBV29-1	-	TRBJ2-1	CSATIAGGSFF
TRBV3-1	few	TRBJ2-1	CASSQDTVAGVHDEQFF
TRBV29-1	few	TRBJ2-1	CSVKDRGGHNEQFF
TRBV7-9	-	TRBJ2-2	CASSLEPIDITGELFF
TRBV29-1	few	TRBJ2-3	CSVARGLTDTQYF
TRBV5-1	many	TRBJ2-1	CASSLSSGNYNEQFF
TRBV25-1	few	TRBJ2-2	CASSEDRAPDTGELFF
TRBV5-1	few	TRBJ1-2	CASSAGTVGYGYTF
TRBV9	many	TRBJ2-7	CASSPLSSYEQYF
TRBV20-1	-	TRBJ2-1	CSAYSGTTNEQFF
TRBV12-3/TRBV12-4	many	TRBJ1-6	CASSVALNSPLHF
TRBV6-5	few	TRBJ2-1	CASSYLGAAYNEQFF